Listed here is a single TCR beta chain. Its antigen is currently unknown. These data come from a study of OX40 agonist ivuxolimab in advanced cancers. Study as a whole: Intravenous ivuxolimab at 0.01 to 10 mg/kg was given to patients every 2 weeks. Findings and caveats of the study: Antigen specificity remained undetermined for the expanded peripheral T cells. More expanded clones were found, on average, in CD8+ than in CD4+ T cells.

The table came from immunoSEQ multiplex PCR; TCRdb's copy has only in-frame clones and leaves some out. The data hold 65,000 to 75,000 clones, with about 85% observed a single time. Per the germline V gene, CDR1 is SGHTS and CDR2 is YDEGEE. V gave up 4 bases and J gave up 10 bases; unmatched junction bases: 14. This CDR3 region has 16 residues. Cycle 7 day 1, cycle 4 day 1, and baseline were the timepoints at which blood was sampled. The TCR sequence derives from an adult with an advanced solid tumor such as melanoma, head and neck, liver or kidney cancer. The chain couples TRBV5-8 to TRBJ2-6, with 7 bases lining up with TRBD1. The source material was CD4+ or CD8+ T cells sorted from blood, sampled in a trial of the OX40 agonist ivuxolimab. The CDR3 DNA reads as TGTGCCAGCAGCCTCGTGCGGTTGGACAGGCTTAACGTCCTGACTTTC. Encoded protein: CASSLVRLDRLNVLTF.